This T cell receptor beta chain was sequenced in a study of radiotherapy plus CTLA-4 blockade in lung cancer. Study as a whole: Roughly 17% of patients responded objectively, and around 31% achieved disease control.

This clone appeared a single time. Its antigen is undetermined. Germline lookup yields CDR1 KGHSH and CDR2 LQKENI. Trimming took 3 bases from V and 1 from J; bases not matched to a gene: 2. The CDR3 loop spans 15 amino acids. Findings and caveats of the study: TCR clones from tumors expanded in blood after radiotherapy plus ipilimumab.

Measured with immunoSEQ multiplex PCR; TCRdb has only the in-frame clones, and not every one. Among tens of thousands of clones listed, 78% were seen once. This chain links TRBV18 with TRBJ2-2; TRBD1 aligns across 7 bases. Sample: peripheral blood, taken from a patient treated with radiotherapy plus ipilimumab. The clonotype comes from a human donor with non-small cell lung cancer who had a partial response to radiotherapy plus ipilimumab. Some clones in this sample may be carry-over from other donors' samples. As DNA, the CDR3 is TGTGCCAGCTCACCTCGGACAGGGAACACCGGGGAGCTGTTTTTT. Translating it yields CASSPRTGNTGELFF.